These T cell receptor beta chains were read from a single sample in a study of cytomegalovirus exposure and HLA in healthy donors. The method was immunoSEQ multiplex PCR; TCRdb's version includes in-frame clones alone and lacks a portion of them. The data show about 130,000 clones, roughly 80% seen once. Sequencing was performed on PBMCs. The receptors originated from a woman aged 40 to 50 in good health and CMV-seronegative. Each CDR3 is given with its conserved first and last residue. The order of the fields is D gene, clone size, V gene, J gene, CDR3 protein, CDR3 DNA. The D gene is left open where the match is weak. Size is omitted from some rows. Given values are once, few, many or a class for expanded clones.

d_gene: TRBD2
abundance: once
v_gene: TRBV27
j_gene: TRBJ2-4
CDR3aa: CASSSGGLDIQYF
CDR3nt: TGTGCCAGCAGTAGCGGGGGTCTGGACATTCAGTACTTC

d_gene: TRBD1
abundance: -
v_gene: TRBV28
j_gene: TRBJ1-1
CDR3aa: CASSYLRTGNTEAFF
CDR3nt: TGTGCCAGCAGTTATTTGAGGACAGGGAACACTGAAGCTTTCTTT

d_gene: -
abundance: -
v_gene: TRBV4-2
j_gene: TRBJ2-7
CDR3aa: CASSQVSGANYEQYF
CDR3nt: TGTGCCAGCAGCCAAGTTAGCGGAGCCAACTACGAGCAGTACTTC

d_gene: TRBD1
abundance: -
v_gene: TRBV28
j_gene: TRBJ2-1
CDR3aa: CASSIDRGLGDEQFF
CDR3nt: TGTGCCAGCAGTATTGACAGGGGGTTGGGGGATGAGCAGTTCTTC

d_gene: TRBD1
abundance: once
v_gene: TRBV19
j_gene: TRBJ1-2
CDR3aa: CASSSPGQGNYGYTF
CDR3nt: TGTGCCAGTAGTAGTCCTGGACAGGGAAACTATGGCTACACCTTC

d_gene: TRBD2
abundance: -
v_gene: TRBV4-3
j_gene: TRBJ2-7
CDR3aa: CASSQAPGLANEQYF
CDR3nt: TGCGCCAGCAGCCAGGCACCGGGACTAGCTAACGAGCAGTACTTC

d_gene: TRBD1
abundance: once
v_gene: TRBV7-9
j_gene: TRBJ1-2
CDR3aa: CASSKRTGFGGYTF
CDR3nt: TGTGCCAGCAGCAAGCGGACAGGGTTTGGGGGCTACACCTTC

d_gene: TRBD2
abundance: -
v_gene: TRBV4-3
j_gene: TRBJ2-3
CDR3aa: CASSQLAGGGTDTQYF
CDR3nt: TGCGCCAGCAGCCAGCTAGCGGGAGGAGGCACAGATACGCAGTATTTT

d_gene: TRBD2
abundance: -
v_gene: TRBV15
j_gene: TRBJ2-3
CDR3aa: CATSRGRSGGETDTQYF
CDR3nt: TGTGCCACCAGCAGAGGGAGGAGCGGGGGGGAAACAGATACGCAGTATTTT

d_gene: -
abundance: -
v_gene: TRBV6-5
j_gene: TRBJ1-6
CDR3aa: CASSYEAGEHSPLHF
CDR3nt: TGTGCCAGCAGTTACGAGGCAGGGGAGCATTCACCCCTCCACTTT

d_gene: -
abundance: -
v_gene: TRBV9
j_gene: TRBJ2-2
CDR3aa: CASSPLAKNTGELFF
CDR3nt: TGTGCCAGCAGCCCATTAGCGAAGAACACCGGGGAGCTGTTTTTT

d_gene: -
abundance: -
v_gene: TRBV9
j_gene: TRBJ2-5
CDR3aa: CASSVGHGSQETQYF
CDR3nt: TGTGCCAGCAGCGTAGGTCACGGGTCCCAAGAGACCCAGTACTTC

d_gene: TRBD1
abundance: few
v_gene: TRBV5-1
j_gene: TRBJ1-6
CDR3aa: CASSSTPGGAANSPLHF
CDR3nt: TGCGCCAGCAGCTCTACCCCAGGGGGAGCTGCTAATTCACCCCTCCACTTT